The T cell receptor (beta chain) under discussion was sequenced for a study of technical replicates of blood from a handful of donors. Generated by immunoSEQ multiplex PCR, the TCRdb table keeps only in-frame clones and is missing some. The sample has tens of thousands of clones; less than 97% are singletons. Germline V gene sequence: CDR1 MNHEY, CDR2 SVGAGI. CDR3 length equals 12 residues. Unmatched junction bases numbered 4, after V lost 6 bases and J lost 6 bases. The chain joins TRBV6-5 to TRBJ2-7, with 8 bases that match TRBD1. The sequence was obtained from a human donor in good health. The sample consisted of T cells isolated from PBMCs. The CDR3, as DNA: TGTGCCAGCAGCCAGGGGGCGGTCGAGCAGTACTTC. As protein: CASSQGAVEQYF.